Below are 28 T cell receptor beta chains sequenced from a single sample in a study of blood T cell repertoires in COVID-19. Generated by immunoSEQ multiplex PCR, the TCRdb table keeps only in-frame clones and is missing some. The sample contains 85,000 to 110,000 clones, approximately 80% of which appear only once. Material for sequencing was peripheral blood. The receptors shown here come from a human donor in a cohort sampled during active COVID-19.

The rearrangement links TRBV2 to TRBJ1-5, with a weak D call TRBD1 (5 bases). The germline V gene has CDR1 SNHLY and CDR2 FYNNEI. The CDR3 consists of 15 residues. V was trimmed by 7 bases and J by 7 bases, leaving 20 bases between them. The CDR3 DNA is TGTGCCAGCATGACCTTGGGGCAGGGTCGACAGCCCCAGCATTTT. It encodes CASMTLGQGRQPQHF.

The chain joins TRBV30 to TRBJ1-1; D ambiguous. V gave up 2 bases and J gave up 4 bases, with 8 bases separating them. Germline values: CDR1 GTSNPN, CDR2 SVGIG (reference sequence). The CDR3 consists of 12 residues. The CDR3 spells CAWSPTGTEAFF. In nucleotides, the CDR3 is TGTGCCTGGAGTCCCACGGGCACTGAAGCTTTCTTT.

The sample holds one count of this clone. This chain uses TRBV3-1 (or the pseudogene TRBV3-2) with TRBJ2-3, with 11 bases identical to TRBD2. Losses at the gene ends were 4 bases for V and 7 bases for J; bases not matched to a gene: 13. CDR1 is LGHDT and CDR2 is YNNKEL in the germline V gene (reference sequence). The CDR3 length is 17 residues. For the CDR3, the DNA is TGTGCCAGCAGCCCCCCCTTACTAGCGGGGGTCCGTTATACGCAGTATTTT. It is translated as CASSPPLLAGVRYTQYF.

The chain recombines TRBV28 with TRBJ1-3; D gene unclear. CDR1 and CDR2 from the germline V gene are MDHEN and SYDVKM. The CDR3 length is 14 residues. Deletions cut 2 bases from V and 0 bases from J, with 5 bases between. CDR3 region: CASSLGDSGNTIYF. As DNA, the CDR3 is TGTGCCAGCAGTTTAGGAGACTCTGGAAACACCATATATTTT.

V is TRBV2 and J is TRBJ1-1; D not resolved. The CDR3 is 13 residues long. V shed 8 bases and J shed 1 base, with 11 bases lying between them. In germline, CDR1 is SNHLY, CDR2 FYNNEI. CDR3 nucleotides: TGTGCCAGCCGTTACGGAGCGAACACTGAAGCTTTCTTT. Amino acid sequence: CASRYGANTEAFF.

This clone was counted only a few times. The chain joins TRBV2 to TRBJ1-5; 10 bases are shared with TRBD1. V shed 5 bases and J 2 bases; nucleotides not matched to a gene: 3. Per germline, CDR1 SNHLY and CDR2 FYNNEI. CDR3 length: 15 amino acids. As DNA, the CDR3 is TGTGCCAGCAGTTGGGACAGGGGCCGCAATCAGCCCCAGCATTTT. Protein sequence: CASSWDRGRNQPQHF.

The chain carries TRBV11-3 and TRBJ2-1; 7 bases align to TRBD2. The germline V gene encodes CDR1 SGHNT and CDR2 YENEEA. The CDR3 is 13 amino acids. Trimming at V came to 5 bases and at J to 9 bases, leaving 7 bases not matched to a gene. This chain's CDR3 is CASSPTLAGEQFF. CDR3 coding DNA: TGTGCCAGCAGCCCCACTTTAGCGGGTGAGCAGTTCTTC. Looking up the rest from reference TRBV11-3 and TRBJ2-1 gives the full variable domain: EAGVVQSPRYKIIEKKQPVAFWCNPISGHNTLYWYLQNLGQGPELLIRYENEEAVDDSQLPKDRFSAERLKGVDSTLKIQPAELGDSAVYLCASSPTLAGEQFFGPGTRLTVL.

V is TRBV25-1 and J is TRBJ2-1; 8 nucleotides match TRBD2. The J segment lost 7 bases and the V segment lost 3 bases, leaving 14 bases of the junction unmatched. The CDR3 is 17 residues long. Germline CDR1 is MGHDK and CDR2 is SYGVNS. CDR3 bases: TGTGCCAGCAGTGAGTCCGCTAAGCGGGGGCCCGGGAATGAGCAGTTCTTC. Its translation: CASSESAKRGPGNEQFF.

In DNA form, the CDR3 reads TGTGCCAGCAACTTTGCTTCTAATTACAATGAGCAGTTCTTC. It codes for CASNFASNYNEQFF. The chain combines TRBV7-9 with TRBJ2-1; D gene unclear. CDR1 SEHNR and CDR2 FQNEAQ come from the germline V gene (reference sequence). The CDR3 extends over 14 amino acids. The V gene lost 7 bases and the J gene lost 4 bases, with 14 bases spanning the gap.

A word on this clone: The same CDR3 also results from other DNA sequences found in this sample. The chain joins TRBV5-1 to TRBJ1-2; tentatively, D is TRBD1 (5 bases). The CDR3 sequence is 13 residues long. The germline V gene encodes CDR1 SGHRS and CDR2 YFSETQ. Trimming pared 0 bases from V and 2 bases from J, leaving 5 bases between. Here the CDR3 DNA reads TGCGCCAGCAGCTTGGGACAGAACTATGGCTACACCTTC. Translation: CASSLGQNYGYTF.

The chain carries TRBV2 and TRBJ1-6; no clear D. Germline V gives CDR1 SNHLY, CDR2 FYNNEI. CDR3 size: 13 residues. Trimming removed 6 bases from V and 11 bases from J, with 14 bases in between. CDR3 loop: CASSPGIETPLHF. The CDR3 bases are TGTGCCAGCAGCCCGGGGATAGAGACACCCCTCCACTTT.

The chain uses TRBV5-1 and TRBJ1-5; 9 bases map to TRBD1. V lost 0 bases and J lost 5; bases outside the gene matches: 3. The CDR3 consists of 15 residues. Germline loops: CDR1 SGHRS, CDR2 YFSETQ. The CDR3 spells CASSLEGTGYQPQHF. The CDR3 DNA is TGCGCCAGCAGCTTGGAAGGGACAGGGTATCAGCCCCAGCATTTT.

The V gene is TRBV9, the J gene TRBJ2-7, with 9 bases identical to TRBD2. The germline V gene encodes CDR1 SGDLS and CDR2 YYNGEE. The CDR3 runs to 15 residues. With V trimmed by 0 bases and J by 2 bases, 3 bases remained unmatched. The CDR3 region has the DNA TGTGCCAGCAGCGTAGGTAGCGGGAGAACCTACGAGCAGTACTTC. This sequence encodes CASSVGSGRTYEQYF.

This chain connects TRBV20-1 to TRBJ2-1; possibly TRBD2 for D (6 bases). Trimming stripped 4 bases from V and 0 bases from J, with 16 bases between. Germline V lookup: CDR1 DFQATT, CDR2 SNEGSKA (reference sequence). The CDR3 totals 16 residues. DNA for the CDR3: TGCAGTGCTAATGATCCCCGGGGGAGCTCCTACAATGAGCAGTTCTTC. It yields the protein CSANDPRGSSYNEQFF.

The rearrangement joins TRBV5-1 to TRBJ2-3; 11 nucleotides match TRBD1. CDR3 length: 15 residues. The ends lost 4 bases at V and 3 bases at J; junction bases unmatched: 4. Germline CDR1 is SGHRS and CDR2 is YFSETQ. Here the CDR3 reads CASSPGTGGTDTQYF. In nucleotides, the CDR3 is TGCGCCAGCAGCCCCGGGACAGGGGGTACAGATACGCAGTATTTT.

The chain employs TRBV29-1 and TRBJ1-1; no clear D. This CDR3 region has 12 residues. CDR1 is SQVTM and CDR2 is ANQGSEA in the germline V gene. Trimming shortened V by 7 bases and J by 4 bases, and 13 bases separated the two germline ends. The CDR3 DNA sequence: TGCAGCGGGCTAATCCCGGGCACTGAAGCTTTCTTT. It encodes CSGLIPGTEAFF.

The chain carries TRBV5-6 and TRBJ2-3, with 11 positions matching TRBD2. The germline CDR1 and CDR2 sequences are SGHDT and YYEEEE. This CDR3 region has 16 residues. The J segment lost 0 bases and the V segment lost 4 bases, leaving 4 bases of the junction unmatched. CDR3 nucleotide sequence: TGTGCCAGCAGCATTAGCGGGGGGGCCAGCACAGATACGCAGTATTTT. Protein product: CASSISGGASTDTQYF.

The chain combines TRBV2 with TRBJ1-2, with 9 bases fitting TRBD1. Per the germline V gene, CDR1 is SNHLY and CDR2 is FYNNEI. The CDR3 loop spans 15 amino acids. The V segment lost 6 bases and the J segment 5 bases; nucleotides outside the gene matches: 10. DNA for the CDR3: TGTGCCAGCAGGGCAATACAGGGGGCTGGTTATGGCTACACCTTC. It codes for CASRAIQGAGYGYTF.

V usage is TRBV19 and J usage is TRBJ2-1, with TRBD2 identical over 8 bases. The CDR3 consists of 16 residues. With 1 base clipped from V and 4 bases from J, the junction kept 6 bases outside the gene matches. Germline V gene sequence: CDR1 LNHDA, CDR2 SQIVND (reference sequence). The CDR3 is CASSIAASGSYNEQFF. CDR3 DNA: TGTGCCAGTAGTATAGCGGCTAGCGGGTCGTACAATGAGCAGTTCTTC.

The J gene is TRBJ1-2, the V gene TRBV28; 7 nucleotides align to TRBD1. This CDR3 is built from 13 residues. V trimming: 3 bases; J trimming: 4 bases; junction bases outside the gene matches: 2. Per germline, CDR1 MDHEN and CDR2 SYDVKM. The CDR3 protein is CASSFSGGYGYTF. In nucleotides, the CDR3 is TGTGCCAGCAGTTTTTCAGGGGGCTATGGCTACACCTTC.

The rearrangement uses TRBV5-4 and TRBJ2-3, with a weak D call TRBD2 (7 bases). This CDR3 region has 15 residues. The germline V and J ends were trimmed by 2 bases and 5 bases, with 15 bases remaining between them. Per germline, CDR1 SGHNT and CDR2 YYREEE (reference sequence). The DNA for the CDR3 is TGTGCCAGCAGCTTAAGGGGGGGGATGGGAGATACGCAGTATTTT. It yields the protein CASSLRGGMGDTQYF.

The chain employs TRBV18 and TRBJ1-3; no firm D call. This CDR3 is 14 amino acids long. Trimming left V 3 bases short and J 0 bases short, with 6 bases between. From germline, CDR1 is KGHSH and CDR2 LQKENI. CDR3 nucleotide sequence: TGTGCCAGCTCACCGCAGGACTCTGGAAACACCATATATTTT. Amino acid sequence: CASSPQDSGNTIYF.

Comments on this clone: Other DNA sequences in this sample translate to the same CDR3. This chain uses TRBV6-5 with TRBJ1-2; D gene ambiguous. V lost 5 bases to trimming and J lost 1 base, with 8 bases between them. This CDR3 comprises 13 residues. Germline CDR1 MNHEY, CDR2 SVGAGI. CDR3 coding DNA: TGTGCCAGCAGTCCCACTGGTAACTATGGCTACACCTTC. Translation: CASSPTGNYGYTF.

The chain carries TRBV5-4 and TRBJ2-1; D not resolved. This CDR3 is built from 14 residues. V was cut by 5 bases and J by 0 bases, with 9 bases left in between. Germline-derived CDR1 and CDR2 are SGHNT and YYREEE (reference sequence). The CDR3 nucleotides read TGTGCCAGCAGAACCCTGAGCTCCTACAATGAGCAGTTCTTC. It is translated as CASRTLSSYNEQFF.

DNA of the CDR3: TGTGCCAGCAGGTTACTTAGGGGGGGCACTGAAGCTTTCTTT. It is translated as CASRLLRGGTEAFF. The V call is TRBV7-2, the J call TRBJ1-1; a weak D match, TRBD1 (6 bases). Trimming took 6 bases from V and 4 from J, leaving 15 bases between them. Germline loops: CDR1 SGHTA, CDR2 FQGNSA. CDR3 length equals 14 residues.

This clone has only one observation. CDR3: CASILQGENYGYTF. The CDR3 DNA is TGTGCCAGCATCCTCCAGGGGGAGAACTATGGCTACACCTTC. V and J are TRBV5-6 and TRBJ1-2; 7 bases align to TRBD1. Per germline, CDR1 SGHDT and CDR2 YYEEEE. The CDR3 spans 14 residues. Trimming removed 6 bases from V and 2 bases from J; junction bases left unmatched: 7. Full variable domain (rest looked up from reference TRBV5-6 and TRBJ1-2): DAGVTQSPTHLIKTRGQQVTLRCSPKSGHDTVSWYQQALGQGPQFIFQYYEEEERQRGNFPDRFSGHQFPNYSSELNVNALLLGDSALYLCASILQGENYGYTFGSGTRLTVV.

The chain recombines TRBV11-3 with TRBJ2-3, with TRBD2 identical over 15 bases. CDR3 length: 16 amino acids. V was pared by 4 bases and J by 9 bases, with 8 bases of the junction left unmatched. Germline CDR1 SGHNT, CDR2 YENEEA. Written as DNA, the CDR3 is TGTGCCAGCAGCTCTCGGACTAGCGGGGGGGCGCGCACGCAGTATTTT. Protein product: CASSSRTSGGARTQYF.

The J gene is TRBJ2-1, the V gene TRBV13; perhaps TRBD2 as D (5 bases). The CDR3 extends over 15 amino acids. Trimming shortened V by 1 base and J by 2 bases, and 9 bases separated the two germline ends. The germline gives CDR1 PRHDT, CDR2 FYEKMQ (reference sequence). The CDR3 sequence: CASSLAPGTYNEQFF. For the CDR3, the DNA is TGTGCCAGCAGCTTAGCCCCCGGGACCTACAATGAGCAGTTCTTC.